The 12 T cell receptor beta chains below were found in one sample sequenced in a study of blood T cells in healthy people across ages. PCR was performed a second time for about 7 to 12 cycles using a sample-barcoded 5' primer and a J-beta primer mix. TCRdb reprocessed the 5' RACE reads with MiXCR, giving one entry per CDR3 protein. The sample holds roughly 640,000 distinct CDR3 sequences, under 30% seen once. Specimen: blood. Receptors were obtained from a woman at least 80 years old in good health.

This chain joins TRBV10-3 and TRBJ2-2; 8 bases are a match to TRBD1. After removal of 6 bases from V and 3 bases from J, the junction contained 3 bases not matched to a gene. The CDR3 sequence is 14 residues long. Germline CDR1 reads ENHRY; CDR2 reads SYGVKD. The CDR3 DNA reads TGTGCCATCAGCCTGACAGGGGACACCGGGGAGCTGTTTTTT. This gives the protein CAISLTGDTGELFF.

There are many counts of this clonotype. V usage is TRBV20-1 and J usage is TRBJ1-5; D is perhaps TRBD1 (6 bases). The V end lost 5 bases, the J end lost 5 bases, and 13 bases lay between the germline ends. The germline CDR1 and CDR2 sequences are DFQATT and SNEGSKA (reference sequence). The CDR3 has 13 residues. The CDR3 DNA reads TGCAGTGCTGGGGGGGCAGGGGATCAGCCCCAGCATTTT. Its translation: CSAGGAGDQPQHF.

The chain links TRBV20-1 to TRBJ2-1; maybe TRBD2 (6 bases). Germline values: CDR1 DFQATT, CDR2 SNEGSKA (reference sequence). This CDR3 is 13 amino acids long. V lost 1 base and J 8 bases, leaving 12 bases between the germline ends. CDR3 sequence (DNA): TGCAGTGCTAGAGCAGGCAGGGACTATGAGCAGTTCTTC. It yields the protein CSARAGRDYEQFF.

The J gene is TRBJ1-2, the V gene TRBV5-1, with 10 nucleotides matching TRBD1. The CDR3 spans 16 residues. Germline trimming cut 4 bases from V and 3 bases from J; bases unmatched to any gene: 9. Germline CDR1 is SGHRS and CDR2 is YFSETQ. CDR3 amino acids: CASSGGTGVGDYGYTF. The CDR3 region has the DNA TGCGCCAGCAGCGGGGGGACAGGGGTTGGTGACTATGGCTACACCTTC.

This clonotype was picked up many times. The rearrangement links TRBV14 to TRBJ1-1, with D maybe TRBD1 (6 bases). Looked up from germline, CDR1 is SGHDN and CDR2 is FVKESK. Deletions cut 5 bases from V and 1 base from J, with 8 bases between. The CDR3 consists of 13 residues. The CDR3 sequence is CASSIQGNTEAFF. DNA of the CDR3: TGTGCCAGCAGCATACAGGGGAACACTGAAGCTTTCTTT.

The V and J genes are TRBV7-2 and TRBJ1-1; weak D call: TRBD1 (6 bases). CDR3 length equals 14 residues. With 4 bases removed from V and 5 bases from J, the gap between germline ends came to 14 bases. Germline-derived CDR1 and CDR2 are SGHTA and FQGNSA. The CDR3 sequence: CASSSAGEGTEAFF. The CDR3 region has the DNA TGTGCCAGCAGCTCGGCAGGGGAGGGGACTGAAGCTTTCTTT.

This rearrangement joins TRBV11-2 to TRBJ2-1; D may be TRBD2 (6 bases). Germline V gene sequence: CDR1 SGHAT, CDR2 FQNNGV. Trimming removed 7 bases at V and 3 bases at J, with 16 bases between. This CDR3 comprises 15 residues. CDR3 bases: TGTGCCAGCACCCAGCGGAGGGTTGTCTACAATGAGCAGTTCTTC. Its translation is CASTQRRVVYNEQFF.

With regard to this clonotype: It may be a read error: a sequence one base away is much more abundant. The chain employs TRBV7-2 and TRBJ1-2, with D uncertain. CDR1 is SGHTA, CDR2 FQGNSA, per germline. V lost 5 bases, J lost 5 bases, and 15 bases lay in between. CDR3 size: 14 residues. This CDR3 reads CASSRPPAVYGYTF. The CDR3 nucleotides are TGTGCCAGCAGCAGGCCCCCGGCAGTTTATGGCTACACCTTC.

In the case of this clonotype: One base away lies a much larger clone, so this may be a sequencing read error. This chain joins TRBV10-3 and TRBJ1-5, with TRBD1 as a possible D gene (6 bases). The CDR3 totals 14 residues. Germline-derived CDR1 and CDR2 are ENHRY and SYGVKD. CDR3 bases: TGTGCCGTCAGTGAGGGGGGGCGAGATCAGCCCCAGCATTTT. Protein: CAVSEGGRDQPQHF.

This clonotype was recorded at least ten times. The CDR3 coding sequence is TGTGCCAGCAGCTTAGATAGGGTCCCAAGCGTATACGAGCAGTACTTC. It specifies CASSLDRVPSVYEQYF. This chain connects TRBV7-9 to TRBJ2-7; D is undetermined. This CDR3 region has 16 residues. Looked up from germline, CDR1 is SEHNR and CDR2 is FQNEAQ (reference sequence). With 1 base removed from V and 4 bases from J, the gap between germline ends came to 17 bases.

This clonotype was found many times. The chain carries TRBV7-2 and TRBJ2-5, with 13 bases aligning to TRBD2. Germline CDR1 reads SGHTA; CDR2 reads FQGNSA. This CDR3 spans 16 amino acids. V shed 5 bases, J shed 3 bases, and the junction held 6 bases outside the gene matches. CDR3 nucleotide sequence: TGTGCCAGCAGCCTAAGACTAGCGGGGGGCGAAGAGACCCAGTACTTC. Protein: CASSLRLAGGEETQYF.

Notes on this clonotype: This may come from a read error, since a much larger clone is one base off. The chain couples TRBV4-2 to TRBJ2-5; D possibly corresponds to TRBD1 (6 bases). V was trimmed by 0 bases and J by 11 bases, leaving 25 bases between them. This CDR3 comprises 17 residues. Germline CDR1 and CDR2: LGHNA and YNFKEQ. CDR3 DNA sequence: TGTGCCAGCAGCCAAGAGCCGACAGGAAAGTTGGACAATGAGCAGTACTTC. As protein: CASSQEPTGKLDNEQYF.